This T cell receptor (beta chain) stems from a study of vaccination effects on CD4 cells after COVID-19. Study-level information: Before sequencing, viral peptide pools were used by the ViraFEST assay to expand antigen-specific CD4+ T cells. General study points: In the study, convalescent patients were few, and early post-infection timepoints were absent. Both infection-induced and vaccine-induced clones contracted markedly at late post-vaccination timepoints.

This clone was counted a single time. Its antigen is not identified. After around ten days in culture, the CD4+ T cells were isolated. Two-dose BNT162b2 or mRNA-1273 vaccination was given to participants. Having tested negative for nucleocapsid antibodies, the vaccine recipients showed no prior SARS-CoV-2 infection. CDR1 is MGHRA and CDR2 is YSYEKL in the germline V gene. CDR3 length: 18 residues. Trimming took 4 bases from V and 1 from J; bases not matched to a gene: 9. The assay was immunoSEQ multiplex PCR, and TCRdb's table has in-frame clones only and misses some. Of nearly 45,000 clones in the sample, 60% to 75% were seen once.

The receptor was isolated from a human donor who received a COVID-19 vaccine. This sample comprised CD4+ T cells from PBMCs cultured without peptide, obtained after COVID-19 vaccination. This chain joins TRBV4-1 and TRBJ2-3; 12 nucleotides line up with TRBD2. Here the CDR3 reads CASSRQLAGGSGTDTQYF. The CDR3 DNA follows: TGCGCCAGCAGCCGCCAACTAGCGGGGGGCTCTGGCACAGATACGCAGTATTTT.